The present T cell receptor beta chain was sequenced within a study of regulatory T cells in long-lasting Graves disease. Germline V lookup: CDR1 SGHDT, CDR2 YYEEEE. V shed 9 bases and J shed 0 bases, with 18 bases lying between them. This CDR3 is built from 15 residues. In building TCR beta libraries, iRepertoire HTBI primers were used together with Arm-PCR of CDR3 regions. MiXCR was run by TCRdb on the multiplex PCR reads, yielding one entry per CDR3 protein. The table records about 460,000 distinct CDR3 sequences, about 20% of them present only once. Time point denoted: persistent/refractory GD, antithyroid drugs over 5 years with positive TRAb. With RNA extracted from PBMCs as input, the TCR library was made.

This rearrangement joins TRBV5-6 to TRBJ1-2, with a possible D match to TRBD1 (5 bases). Material: peripheral blood mononuclear cells (PBMCs), obtained when the disease was refractory, from a patient treated with antithyroid drugs. This sequence originates from a female donor with Graves disease. In nucleotides, the CDR3 is TGTGCCATGGAGCGACGGGGGAAGACTAACTATGGCTACACCTTC. Translating it yields CAMERRGKTNYGYTF.